This T cell receptor beta chain was sequenced during a study of CD8+CD57+ T cells in acquired aplastic anemia (dated by TCRdb to the late 2010s). Context from the whole study: A mean of about 3.2 ug of DNA, ranging from roughly 0.18 to 30 ug, was extracted from sorted CD4+ and CD8+ cells. CD8+CD57+ expansion was defined as frequency above the mean frequency observed in healthy subjects. On the study overall, not on this receptor specifically: Between patients and healthy controls, no significant difference in CD8+ Simpson's diversity was found (P=0.060). Roughly 29 CD8+ CDR3 sequences were found to be shared between patients and controls, but these sequences appeared to be highly expressed in patients and within the immunodominant clones of the patients.

Per the germline V gene, SGHRS is the CDR1 and YFSETQ is the CDR2. Deletion took 4 bases off V and 3 bases off J, with a span of 7 bases between the germline ends. The CDR3 covers 13 residues, taking in both the cysteine and the phenylalanine. Only the CDR3 DNA stays, 39 bases, in frame from base 1. Flow cytometry had shown CD8+CD57+ cell expansion in the patients selected for sequencing. Every patient had severe acquired aplastic anemia, diagnosed using the International Study of Aplastic Anemia and Agranulocytosis and Camitta criteria. No patient had received any therapy when blood was sampled. In the study, sorted CD4+ and CD8+ blood T cells from patients with severe aplastic anemia and from healthy subjects underwent deep sequencing of TCR repertoires. In the USA, patient enrollment took place under clinicaltrials.gov protocols 00001620, 01623167, 00001397, 00071045, 00081523 and 00961064. Ficoll-Paque density gradient centrifugation was used to isolate peripheral blood mononuclear cells. Before DNA was extracted, CD4+ and CD8+ T cells were sorted using either FACS or magnetic beads.

TCR beta VDJ combination and CDR3 sequence profiling used genomic DNA as the template. An Illumina HiSeq 2000 was used for TCR repertoire sequencing. As for the original processing: TRBV/TRBJ rearrangement plots, CDR3 size and DJ length profiles, and Simpson's diversity index were used to evaluate the repertoires. The most abundant DNA sequence in the deep sequencing data was defined as the immunodominant clone. CDR3 amino acid sequences were screened for sharing across subjects and compared with published repertoires and the VDJdb database. Clones were called with MiXCR by TCRdb after fastp trimmed the public reads at Q25, and only in-frame beta chains were retained. A single entry per CDR3 protein holds the most common genes and DNA from its merged rows. Clone size and V and J calls follow TCRdb, not the original study. The sample table lists 180,000 or so distinct CDR3 sequences, less than 50% of them with a count of one. Together, the top ten hold under 2% of the sample.

As for this clonotype: No cognate antigen has been identified for it. The record has no base qualities; no much larger clone is one base away.

Source material: sorted CD4+, CD8+, or CD8+CD57+ T cells (not recorded which) from PBMCs. The source of this sequence is a human donor with aplastic anemia. The V and J segments used are TRBV5-1 and TRBJ2-2, with no D gene named confidently. The CDR3 is CASSLTYTGELFF. The sequenced DNA is TGCGCCAGCAGCCTTACCTACACCGGGGAGCTGTTTTTT.